The TCR beta chain described here comes from a study of T-cell memory formation after mild COVID-19. About the research overall: Largely donor-specific TCR clusters were found. The study's findings and limits: A second wave expanding day 15 to 37 was CD4+-biased; contracting clones were balanced.

TCRdb used MiXCR to reprocess the 5' RACE reads, holding one entry per CDR3 protein. Here the sample spans around 250,000 distinct CDR3 sequences, around 15% being singletons. This clonotype was found a few times. The antigen remains undetermined. Germline V lookup: CDR1 SNHLY, CDR2 FYNNEI. CDR3 length: 16 amino acids. Trimming cost V 3 bases and J 0 bases, with 14 bases left between them. This TCR was sampled from a man younger than 35 who had mild COVID-19 (a few samples of this study predate the infection). Cell type and time point are not known. This chain links TRBV2 with TRBJ1-2; maybe TRBD1 (5 bases). Sequencing was performed on PBMCs or a T cell subset sorted from them (not recorded which). The DNA of the CDR3 is TGTGCCAGCAGTGACCGGGGGTTGGATGCTAACTATGGCTACACCTTC. Translated: CASSDRGLDANYGYTF. Looking up the rest from reference TRBV2 and TRBJ1-2 gives the full variable domain: EPEVTQTPSHQVTQMGQEVILRCVPISNHLYFYWYRQILGQKVEFLVSFYNNEISEKSEIFDDQFSVERPDGSNFTLKIRSTKLEDSAMYFCASSDRGLDANYGYTFGSGTRLTVV.